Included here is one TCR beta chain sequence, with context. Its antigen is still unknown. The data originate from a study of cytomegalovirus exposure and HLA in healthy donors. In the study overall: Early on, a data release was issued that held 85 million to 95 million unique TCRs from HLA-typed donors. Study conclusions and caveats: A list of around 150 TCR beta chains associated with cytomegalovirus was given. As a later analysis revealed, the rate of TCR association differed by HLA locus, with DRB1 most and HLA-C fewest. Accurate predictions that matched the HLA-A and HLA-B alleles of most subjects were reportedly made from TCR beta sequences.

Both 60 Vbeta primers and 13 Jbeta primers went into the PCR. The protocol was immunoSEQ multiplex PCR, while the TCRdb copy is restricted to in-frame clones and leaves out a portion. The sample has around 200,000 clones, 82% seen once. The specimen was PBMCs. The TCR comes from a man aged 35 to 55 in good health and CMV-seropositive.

In DNA form, the CDR3 reads TGTGCCAGCTCACCGGAGATCTCTAGCACAGATACGCAGTATTTT. This translates into CASSPEISSTDTQYF. The chain uses TRBV18 and TRBJ2-3; unclear D gene. CDR3 size: 15 residues. From germline, CDR1 is KGHSH and CDR2 LQKENI. Deletions cut 3 bases from V and 0 bases from J, with 10 bases between.